This TCR beta chain was sequenced for a study of T cell responses to AZD1222 COVID-19 vaccine. Sequencing used immunoSEQ multiplex PCR; TCRdb keeps in-frame clones, though not all of them. In the table there are tens of thousands of clones, roughly 90% of which are singletons. A remark on this clone: The antigen remains undetermined.

Overall study findings and caveats: Baseline serology detected seropositivity in only six or seven AZD1222 recipients. There were mostly white British donors and more females than males, and clonal diversity was possibly underestimated. Repertoires were collected only later (after the peak T cell response had occurred).

The origin of this receptor is an adult in good health. The material was peripheral blood, obtained on day 0 of AZD1222 vaccination.

The CDR3 sequence: CASIEKRSSYNEQFF. CDR3 DNA: TGTGCCAGCATAGAAAAACGGAGCTCCTACAATGAGCAGTTCTTC. V usage is TRBV21-1 and J usage is TRBJ2-1; the table calls TRBD2, which could not be checked here. TRBV21-1 is a recognized pseudogene. The CDR3 is made up of 15 amino acids.